Sequencing of this T cell receptor (beta chain) was carried out in a study of T cells in Graves' hyperthyroidism and ophthalmopathy. Study-wide results and caveats: Most thyroid clonotypes with frequency above 0.001 were detected in blood.

The source material, RNA transcripts, was used to amplify TCR beta CDR3 regions. Primed by the HTBI set, a first-round RT-PCR was run on the TCR CDR3. Each CDR3 protein is one row after TCRdb ran MiXCR on the multiplex PCR reads. The table includes 250,000 to 400,000 distinct CDR3 sequences, around 13% detected once. This clonotype was counted at least ten times. The antigen remains undetermined. Ophthalmopathy patients had Clinical Activity Score at least 3, NOSPECS grade at least 4, duration under 3 months. The source of this sequence is a woman in her 40s with Graves' ophthalmopathy. Sequenced sample: blood.

CDR3 region: CASSLLWGGQETQYF. In nucleotides, the CDR3 is TGTGCCAGCAGCTTATTGTGGGGGGGTCAAGAGACCCAGTACTTC. The chain is built from TRBV7-9 and TRBJ2-5; 7 positions match TRBD2. The CDR3 sequence is 15 residues long. The germline V gene encodes CDR1 SEHNR and CDR2 FQNEAQ (reference sequence). Losses at the gene ends were 2 bases for V and 2 bases for J; bases not matched to a gene: 5.